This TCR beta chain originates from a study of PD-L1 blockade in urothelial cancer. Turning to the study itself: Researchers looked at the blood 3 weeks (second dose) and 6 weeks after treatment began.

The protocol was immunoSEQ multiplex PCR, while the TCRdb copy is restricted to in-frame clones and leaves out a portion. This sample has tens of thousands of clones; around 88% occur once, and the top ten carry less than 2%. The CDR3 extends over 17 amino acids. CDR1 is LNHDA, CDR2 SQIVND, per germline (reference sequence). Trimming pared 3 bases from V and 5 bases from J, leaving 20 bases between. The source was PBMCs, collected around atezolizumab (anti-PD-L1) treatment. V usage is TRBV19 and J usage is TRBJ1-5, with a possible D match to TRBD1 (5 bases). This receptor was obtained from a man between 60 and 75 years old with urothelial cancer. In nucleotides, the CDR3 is TGTGCCAGTAGTATTAGCGGGGCAGGGAATAGAGATCAGCCCCAGCATTTT. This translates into CASSISGAGNRDQPQHF.